The source of this TCR beta chain is a study of T cells in Graves' hyperthyroidism and ophthalmopathy. It was uncontrolled infection, other autoimmune disease, pregnancy or lactation that excluded patients. This clonotype was counted at least ten times. TCR beta CDR3 sequences were amplified from RNA transcripts. The HTBI primer set drove a first-round RT-PCR of the TCR CDR3. TCRdb processed the multiplex PCR reads anew with MiXCR; each CDR3 protein has one entry. The data show about 360,000 distinct CDR3 sequences, 15% to 20% seen once. The source material was blood. This TCR derives from a woman aged 18-29 years with Graves' hyperthyroidism.

CDR3 in amino acids: CSARVDRGNGGYTF. CDR3 nucleotides: TGCAGTGCTAGAGTGGACAGGGGCAACGGGGGCTACACCTTC. The chain couples TRBV20-1 to TRBJ1-2; TRBD1 matches at 9 bases. There are 14 residues in the CDR3. Per the germline V gene, CDR1 is DFQATT and CDR2 is SNEGSKA (reference sequence). J lost 8 bases, V lost 1 base, and 8 bases had no gene match.